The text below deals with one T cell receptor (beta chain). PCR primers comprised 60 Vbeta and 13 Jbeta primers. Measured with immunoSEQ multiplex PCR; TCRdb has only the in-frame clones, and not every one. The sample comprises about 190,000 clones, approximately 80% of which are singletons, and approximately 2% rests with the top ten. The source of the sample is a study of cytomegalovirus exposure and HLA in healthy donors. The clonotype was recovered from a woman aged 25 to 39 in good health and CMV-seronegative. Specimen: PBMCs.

The CDR3 is CASSPTPGALAEKLFF. In DNA form, the CDR3 reads TGTGCCAGCTCACCTACGCCAGGCGCACTAGCTGAAAAACTGTTTTTT. The gene calls are TRBV18 and TRBJ1-4; D uncertain. The CDR3 contains 16 residues. Germline-derived CDR1 and CDR2 are KGHSH and LQKENI. Deletions cut 3 bases from V and 7 bases from J, with 18 bases between. Using reference TRBV18 and TRBJ1-4 for the parts outside the CDR3, the full variable domain is NAGVMQNPRHLVRRRGQEARLRCSPMKGHSHVYWYRQLPEEGLKFMVYLQKENIIDESGMPKERFSAEFPKEGPSILRIQQVVRGDSAAYFCASSPTPGALAEKLFFGSGTQLSVL.